Listed here are 5 T cell receptor beta chains from one sample, sequenced in a study of technical replicates of blood from a few donors. The data were produced by immunoSEQ multiplex PCR, yet TCRdb's version contains in-frame clones alone and is incomplete. The sample contains 65,000 to 95,000 clones, roughly 98% of which appear only once. The material sequenced was T cells isolated from PBMCs. These receptors all stem from a human donor in good health.

The V call is TRBV6-5, the J call TRBJ2-6; tentatively, D is TRBD2 (5 bases). The V gene's germline CDR1 is MNHEY and CDR2 SVGAGI. This CDR3 has 16 amino acids. Trimming pared 4 bases from V and 0 bases from J, leaving 10 bases between. The CDR3 bases are TGTGCCAGCAGTTCGGGGTGGAGCTCTGGGGCCAACGTCCTGACTTTC. Translating it yields CASSSGWSSGANVLTF.

This clone was recorded only once. The chain couples TRBV28 to TRBJ1-1; TRBD1 is a possible D gene (6 bases). The germline CDR1 and CDR2 sequences are MDHEN and SYDVKM. The CDR3 contains 15 residues. Trimming removed 6 bases from V and 6 bases from J, with 20 bases in between. The CDR3 is CASSPPRGGSAEAFF. CDR3 sequence (DNA): TGTGCCAGCAGCCCACCCCGCGGGGGCTCAGCTGAAGCTTTCTTT.

The V and J genes are TRBV4-1 and TRBJ2-5; 8 bases match TRBD2. V shed 0 bases and J 5 bases; nucleotides not matched to a gene: 8. There are 16 residues in the CDR3. Germline CDR1 MGHRA, CDR2 YSYEKL. The CDR3 DNA is TGCGCCAGCAGCCAAGAGCGTACTAGCGGTGAGGAGACCCAGTACTTC. This gives the protein CASSQERTSGEETQYF.

The V call is TRBV14, the J call TRBJ2-5; TRBD1 agrees at 12 bases. With 4 bases clipped from V and 1 base from J, the junction kept 4 bases outside the gene matches. The CDR3 length is 16 residues. Germline-derived CDR1 and CDR2 are SGHDN and FVKESK. The CDR3 DNA reads TGTGCCAGCAGCCTAGGGACAGGGGGCTCCCAAGAGACCCAGTACTTC. Protein: CASSLGTGGSQETQYF. The full variable domain, with the rest looked up from reference TRBV14 and TRBJ2-5, is EAGVTQFPSHSVIEKGQTVTLRCDPISGHDNLYWYRRVMGKEIKFLLHFVKESKQDESGMPNNRFLAERTGGTYSTLKVQPAELEDSGVYFCASSLGTGGSQETQYFGPGTRLLVL.

This rearrangement joins TRBV19 to TRBJ1-2; TRBD1 aligns across 7 bases. The germline V gene encodes CDR1 LNHDA and CDR2 SQIVND (reference sequence). CDR3 size: 15 residues. J was trimmed by 6 bases and V by 7 bases; bases with no gene match: 14. The CDR3: CASNFRDSRGNGYTF. In DNA, the CDR3 is TGTGCCAGTAACTTCAGGGACAGCCGTGGAAATGGCTACACCTTC.